This T cell receptor beta chain was recovered during a study of breast tumors, draining lymph nodes, adjacent tissues. Study outcomes and limitations: Luminal-like breast cancer showed significantly higher tumor–nontumor repertoire similarity than basal-like. Tumors had less TCR diversity than lymph nodes, more than nontumor tissue. Data only fit, rather than demonstrated, lymph node origin of most tumor T cells.

The lymph nodes were axillary draining lymph nodes from breast cancer patients. TCRdb analysed the multiplex PCR reads with MiXCR anew, one entry per CDR3 protein. The table has more than 85,000 distinct CDR3 sequences, roughly 20% seen once. The CDR3 has 15 amino acids. The V and J ends lost 5 bases and 0 bases respectively, with 8 bases between them. Germline CDR1 is LGHDT and CDR2 is YNNKEL (reference sequence). At least ten counts were recorded for this clonotype. Its antigen is currently unknown. This clonotype originated in a female donor with breast cancer. Some clones in this sample may be carry-over from other donors' samples. J is TRBJ1-6 and V is TRBV3-1; D is ambiguous. The sequencing sample was made of axillary lymph node tissue. This chain's CDR3 is CASSASLSYNSPLHF. In DNA form, the CDR3 reads TGTGCCAGCAGCGCGTCACTCTCCTATAATTCACCCCTCCACTTT.